Listed below are T cell receptor beta chains from one sample, sequenced in a study of T cell responses to AZD1222 COVID-19 vaccine. The method was immunoSEQ multiplex PCR; TCRdb's version includes in-frame clones alone and lacks a portion of them. Here the sample spans 94,000 or so clones, 70% to 90% being singletons. The source material was peripheral blood, sampled on day 0 of AZD1222 vaccination. These receptors were obtained from an adult in good health. CDR3s include the opening cysteine and the closing phenylalanine or tryptophan. Each record gives: CDR3 length, V gene, clone size, J gene, D gene, CDR3 protein, CDR3 DNA. The D gene is left open where the match is weak. Clone size is not always given. Where it is, it says once, few, many or a class for expanded clones.

length: 14; V: TRBV2; size: NA; J: TRBJ1-1; D: NA; CDR3: CASRGEARNTEAFF; DNA: TGTGCCAGCAGGGGTGAGGCCCGGAACACTGAAGCTTTCTTT
length: 14; V: TRBV7-2; size: NA; J: TRBJ1-1; D: NA; CDR3: CASSLGQGNTEAFF; DNA: TGTGCCAGCAGCTTAGGTCAGGGGAACACTGAAGCTTTCTTT
length: 16; V: TRBV2; size: NA; J: TRBJ2-5; D: TRBD2; CDR3: CASSKDLWGGQETQYF; DNA: TGTGCCAGCAGTAAAGATCTATGGGGGGGTCAAGAGACCCAGTACTTC
length: 13; V: TRBV6-5; size: NA; J: TRBJ1-3; D: NA; CDR3: CASGRAVGNTIYF; DNA: TGTGCCAGCGGCCGGGCAGTTGGAAACACCATATATTTT
length: 12; V: TRBV29-1; size: NA; J: TRBJ1-6; D: TRBD1; CDR3: CSADAGQGALHF; DNA: TGCAGCGCGGACGCAGGACAGGGAGCCCTCCACTTT
length: 15; V: TRBV19; size: few; J: TRBJ1-3; D: NA; CDR3: CASSIAATGGNTIYF; DNA: TGTGCCAGTAGTATAGCGGCTACGGGTGGAAACACCATATATTTT
length: 14; V: TRBV18; size: NA; J: TRBJ2-5; D: NA; CDR3: CASSPPPGLETQYF; DNA: TGTGCCAGCTCACCACCGCCAGGGTTAGAGACCCAGTACTTC
length: 13; V: TRBV5-6; size: NA; J: TRBJ2-7; D: TRBD1; CDR3: CASSTDRGYEQYF; DNA: TGTGCCAGCAGCACGGACAGGGGCTACGAGCAGTACTTC
length: 14; V: TRBV7-9; size: NA; J: TRBJ1-1; D: NA; CDR3: CASSFTTKSAEAFF; DNA: TGTGCCAGCAGCTTTACAACTAAGAGCGCTGAAGCTTTCTTT
length: 14; V: TRBV2; size: NA; J: TRBJ1-4; D: NA; CDR3: CASTLGHPWGKLFF; DNA: TGTGCCAGCACCTTGGGACACCCTTGGGGAAAACTGTTTTTT
length: 17; V: TRBV9; size: once; J: TRBJ2-3; D: TRBD2; CDR3: CASSDNWAGGPADTQYF; DNA: TGTGCCAGCAGTGACAACTGGGCGGGGGGGCCGGCAGATACGCAGTATTTT
length: 15; V: TRBV5-1; size: NA; J: TRBJ2-2; D: TRBD2; CDR3: CASRPGLAGTGELFF; DNA: TGCGCCAGTCGCCCCGGACTAGCGGGCACCGGGGAGCTGTTTTTT
length: 13; V: TRBV30; size: NA; J: TRBJ2-3; D: TRBD1; CDR3: CAWNRGGTDTQYF; DNA: TGTGCCTGGAACAGGGGGGGCACAGATACGCAGTATTTT
length: 14; V: TRBV5-5; size: NA; J: TRBJ1-3; D: NA; CDR3: CASGQLLSGNTIYF; DNA: TGTGCCAGCGGACAGCTACTCTCTGGAAACACCATATATTTT
length: 15; V: TRBV5-1; size: NA; J: TRBJ1-2; D: NA; CDR3: CASSSSWGYDYGYTF; DNA: TGCGCCAGCAGCTCCTCGTGGGGGTATGACTATGGCTACACCTTC
length: 13; V: TRBV5-1; size: NA; J: TRBJ1-1; D: NA; CDR3: CASSWASLTEAFF; DNA: TGCGCCAGCAGCTGGGCCAGCCTCACTGAAGCTTTCTTT
length: 15; V: TRBV9; size: NA; J: TRBJ1-5; D: TRBD1; CDR3: CASSVGDRGNQPQHF; DNA: TGTGCCAGCAGCGTCGGGGACAGGGGCAATCAGCCCCAGCATTTT
length: 15; V: TRBV6-2/TRBV6-3; size: NA; J: TRBJ2-7; D: NA; CDR3: CASSYRTGVRDEQYF; DNA: TGTGCCAGCAGTTACAGGACGGGGGTACGCGACGAGCAGTACTTC
length: 13; V: TRBV6-1; size: once; J: TRBJ1-5; D: NA; CDR3: CASSEQRHQPQHF; DNA: TGTGCCAGCAGTGAACAGCGTCACCAGCCCCAGCATTTT
length: 16; V: TRBV5-6; size: NA; J: TRBJ1-6; D: NA; CDR3: CASSPISREGNSPLHF; DNA: TGTGCCAGCAGCCCGATTTCGCGTGAGGGGAATTCACCCCTCCACTTT
length: 14; V: TRBV2; size: NA; J: TRBJ1-1; D: NA; CDR3: CASKKGSSNTEAFF; DNA: TGTGCCAGCAAGAAGGGAAGCAGCAACACTGAAGCTTTCTTT
length: 15; V: TRBV6-5; size: few; J: TRBJ2-1; D: NA; CDR3: CASSYGGANHNEQFF; DNA: TGTGCCAGCAGTTACGGGGGGGCCAACCACAATGAGCAGTTCTTC
length: 17; V: TRBV5-1; size: NA; J: TRBJ2-3; D: TRBD2; CDR3: CASSLGSGGPSTDTQYF; DNA: TGCGCCAGCAGCTTGGGTAGCGGGGGGCCTAGCACAGATACGCAGTATTTT
length: 15; V: TRBV4-3; size: NA; J: TRBJ1-2; D: NA; CDR3: CASSQGLGGYYGYTF; DNA: TGCGCCAGCAGCCAAGGGCTGGGAGGCTACTATGGCTACACCTTC
length: 13; V: TRBV5-1; size: NA; J: TRBJ1-2; D: NA; CDR3: CASSEDDSEGYTF; DNA: TGCGCCAGCAGCGAGGACGATTCCGAAGGCTACACCTTC
length: 13; V: TRBV3-1/TRBV3-2; size: NA; J: TRBJ1-4; D: NA; CDR3: CASSQGGVEKLFF; DNA: TGTGCCAGCAGCCAAGGTGGAGTGGAAAAACTGTTTTTT
length: 14; V: TRBV2; size: NA; J: TRBJ1-2; D: NA; CDR3: CASSAGRSNYGYTF; DNA: TGTGCCAGCAGTGCGGGACGGTCAAACTATGGCTACACCTTC
length: 14; V: TRBV5-4; size: once; J: TRBJ2-5; D: NA; CDR3: CASSPIEGRETQYF; DNA: TGTGCCAGCAGCCCGATCGAGGGGCGAGAGACCCAGTACTTC
length: 14; V: TRBV19; size: NA; J: TRBJ2-7; D: TRBD1; CDR3: CASRRRDRSYEQYF; DNA: TGTGCCAGTAGGCGCCGGGACAGGAGCTACGAGCAGTACTTC
length: 13; V: TRBV12-3/TRBV12-4; size: NA; J: TRBJ1-2; D: TRBD1; CDR3: CASIHRGSYGYTF; DNA: TGTGCCAGCATTCACAGGGGAAGCTATGGCTACACCTTC
length: 16; V: TRBV18; size: NA; J: TRBJ1-2; D: TRBD1; CDR3: CASSLLQGASDYGYTF; DNA: TGTGCCAGCTCACTACTACAGGGGGCCTCCGACTATGGCTACACCTTC
length: 13; V: TRBV19; size: NA; J: TRBJ1-1; D: NA; CDR3: CASSIDLEGRAFF; DNA: TGTGCCAGTAGTATAGATCTGGAGGGGAGAGCTTTCTTT
length: 15; V: TRBV5-1; size: NA; J: TRBJ2-2; D: TRBD1; CDR3: CASSFGTVNTGELFF; DNA: TGCGCCAGCAGCTTCGGGACAGTGAACACCGGGGAGCTGTTTTTT
length: 15; V: TRBV11-2; size: NA; J: TRBJ2-5; D: TRBD2; CDR3: CASSLTAGAQETQYF; DNA: TGTGCCAGCAGCCTTACAGCGGGGGCCCAAGAGACCCAGTACTTC
length: 19; V: TRBV12-5; size: NA; J: TRBJ2-5; D: TRBD2; CDR3: CASGLGRLAGATYQETQYF; DNA: TGTGCTAGTGGTTTGGGCCGACTAGCGGGGGCCACGTACCAAGAGACCCAGTACTTC
length: 15; V: TRBV12-5; size: NA; J: TRBJ1-6; D: NA; CDR3: CASGLSEGARSALHF; DNA: TGTGCTAGTGGTTTGTCCGAAGGGGCCCGCTCGGCCCTCCACTTT
length: 14; V: TRBV5-5; size: NA; J: TRBJ2-1; D: TRBD1; CDR3: CASSSTGGSNEQFF; DNA: TGTGCCAGCAGCTCCACAGGGGGTTCGAATGAGCAGTTCTTC
length: 14; V: TRBV4-1; size: NA; J: TRBJ2-3; D: NA; CDR3: CASSQQASTDTQYF; DNA: TGCGCCAGCAGCCAACAGGCTAGTACAGATACGCAGTATTTT
length: 13; V: TRBV13; size: few; J: TRBJ1-1; D: NA; CDR3: CASSPRGWTEAFF; DNA: TGTGCCAGCAGCCCCAGGGGCTGGACTGAAGCTTTCTTT
length: 16; V: TRBV11-2; size: NA; J: TRBJ2-3; D: TRBD2; CDR3: CASSFSGGTLTDTQYF; DNA: TGTGCCAGCAGCTTTAGCGGGGGAACCCTCACAGATACGCAGTATTTT
length: 16; V: TRBV9; size: NA; J: TRBJ2-6; D: NA; CDR3: CASSVDFRTGANVLTF; DNA: TGTGCCAGCAGCGTAGATTTTAGGACTGGGGCCAACGTCCTGACTTTC
length: 15; V: TRBV28; size: NA; J: TRBJ1-4; D: TRBD1; CDR3: CASSLRGRGSEKLFF; DNA: TGTGCCAGCAGTTTGAGGGGGCGCGGCTCGGAAAAACTGTTTTTT
length: 14; V: TRBV7-9; size: NA; J: TRBJ1-1; D: NA; CDR3: CASSLYDGGQEAFF; DNA: TGTGCCAGCAGCTTATATGACGGCGGCCAAGAAGCTTTCTTT
length: 13; V: TRBV16; size: NA; J: TRBJ1-2; D: TRBD1; CDR3: CASSPTGVYGYTF; DNA: TGTGCCAGCAGCCCCACAGGGGTGTATGGCTACACCTTC
length: 15; V: TRBV6-5; size: NA; J: TRBJ1-2; D: TRBD1; CDR3: CASSYTPGQTNGYTF; DNA: TGTGCCAGCAGTTACACCCCGGGACAGACAAATGGCTACACCTTC
length: 14; V: TRBV9; size: NA; J: TRBJ1-4; D: TRBD1; CDR3: CASATGTVDEKLFF; DNA: TGTGCCAGCGCTACCGGGACAGTTGATGAAAAACTGTTTTTT